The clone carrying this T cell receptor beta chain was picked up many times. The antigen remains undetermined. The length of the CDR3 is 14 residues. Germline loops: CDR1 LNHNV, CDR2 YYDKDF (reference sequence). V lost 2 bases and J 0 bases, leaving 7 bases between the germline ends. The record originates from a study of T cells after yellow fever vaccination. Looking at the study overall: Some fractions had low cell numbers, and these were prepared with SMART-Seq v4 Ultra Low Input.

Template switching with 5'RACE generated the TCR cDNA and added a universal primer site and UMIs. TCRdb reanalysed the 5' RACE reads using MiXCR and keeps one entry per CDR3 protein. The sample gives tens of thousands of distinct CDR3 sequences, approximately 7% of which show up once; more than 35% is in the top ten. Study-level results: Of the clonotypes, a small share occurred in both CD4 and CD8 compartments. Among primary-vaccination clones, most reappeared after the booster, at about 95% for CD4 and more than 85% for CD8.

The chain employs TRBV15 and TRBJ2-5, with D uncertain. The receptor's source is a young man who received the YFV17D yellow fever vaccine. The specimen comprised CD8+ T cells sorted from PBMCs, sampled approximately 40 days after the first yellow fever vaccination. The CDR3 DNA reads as TGTGCCACCAGCAGAATCCGTTACCAAGAGACCCAGTACTTC. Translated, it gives CATSRIRYQETQYF.